This T cell receptor (beta chain) was documented in a study of post-analysis software for immune sequencing data. Study background: Clinical courses comprised relapsing-remitting, secondary progressive and progressive-relapsing multiple sclerosis.

Comments on this clonotype: The antigen remains unidentified.

CDR1 SQVTM and CDR2 ANQGSEA come from the germline V gene. The CDR3 is made up of 12 amino acids. V shed 8 bases, J shed 5 bases, and the junction held 6 bases outside the gene matches. Overall study results and limits: About five TRBV segments occurring more often in patients than controls included TRBV5-6, TRBV5-1 and TRBV20-1. A significant reduction in normalized Chao1 diversity was observed in multiple sclerosis patients versus controls.

Every TCR beta cDNA library bore unique molecular identifiers. Out of 1 to 10 million T cells, roughly 0.5 million cDNA molecules were generated. Each CDR3 protein gets one entry after TCRdb re-called the PCR reads with MiXCR. The sample holds 250,000 to 300,000 distinct CDR3 sequences, 35% to 40% seen once. Sequencing input: blood. V gene TRBV29-1 combines with J gene TRBJ2-1; 7 bases map to TRBD2. The sequence derives from a girl aged 5-17 years with multiple sclerosis. CDR3 region: CSIVSGDNEQFF. Written as DNA, the CDR3 is TGCAGCATCGTGAGCGGGGACAATGAGCAGTTCTTC.